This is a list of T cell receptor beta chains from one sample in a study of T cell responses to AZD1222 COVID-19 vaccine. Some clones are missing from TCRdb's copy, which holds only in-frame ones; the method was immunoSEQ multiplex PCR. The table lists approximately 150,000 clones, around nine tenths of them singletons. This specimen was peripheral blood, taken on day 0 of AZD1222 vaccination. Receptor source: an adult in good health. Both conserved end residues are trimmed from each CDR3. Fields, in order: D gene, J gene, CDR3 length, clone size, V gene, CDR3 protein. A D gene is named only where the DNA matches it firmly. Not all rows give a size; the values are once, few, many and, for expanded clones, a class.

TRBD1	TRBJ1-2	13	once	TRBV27	ASSASGTGLYGYT
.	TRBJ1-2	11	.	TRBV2	ASSVSGVYGYT
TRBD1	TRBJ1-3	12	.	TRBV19	ATTQGSSGNTIY
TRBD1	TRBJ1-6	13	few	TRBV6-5	ASRIRTGADSPLH
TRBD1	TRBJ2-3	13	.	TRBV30	AWSVKLTGADTQY
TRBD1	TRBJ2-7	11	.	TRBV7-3	ASSPDRVHEQY
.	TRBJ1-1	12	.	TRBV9	ASSVDGESTEAF
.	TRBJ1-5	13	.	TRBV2	ASSSQGGSNQPQH
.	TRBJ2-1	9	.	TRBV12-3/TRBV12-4	ASSLLNEQF
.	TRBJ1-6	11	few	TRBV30	AWSVDGPSPLH
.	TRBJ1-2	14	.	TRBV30	AWSDVRQAYYYGYT
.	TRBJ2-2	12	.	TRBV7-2	ASSRTVIAGELF
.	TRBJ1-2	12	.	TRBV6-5	ASNLGKGRGGYT
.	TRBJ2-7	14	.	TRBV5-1	ASSLDRERPSYEQY
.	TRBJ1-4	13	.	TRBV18	ASSPGGPTNEKLF
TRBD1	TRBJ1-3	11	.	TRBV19	ASMDRVANTIY
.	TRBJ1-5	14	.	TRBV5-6	ASSSRLRGSNQPQH
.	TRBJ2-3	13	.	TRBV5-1	ASHPGQISTDTQY
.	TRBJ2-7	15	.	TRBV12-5	ASGSRFAQPDSYEQY
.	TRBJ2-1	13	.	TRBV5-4	ASSIRSSSYNEQF
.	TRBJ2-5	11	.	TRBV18	ASSQSPKETQY
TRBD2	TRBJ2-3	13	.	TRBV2	ASSRTSGGTDTQY